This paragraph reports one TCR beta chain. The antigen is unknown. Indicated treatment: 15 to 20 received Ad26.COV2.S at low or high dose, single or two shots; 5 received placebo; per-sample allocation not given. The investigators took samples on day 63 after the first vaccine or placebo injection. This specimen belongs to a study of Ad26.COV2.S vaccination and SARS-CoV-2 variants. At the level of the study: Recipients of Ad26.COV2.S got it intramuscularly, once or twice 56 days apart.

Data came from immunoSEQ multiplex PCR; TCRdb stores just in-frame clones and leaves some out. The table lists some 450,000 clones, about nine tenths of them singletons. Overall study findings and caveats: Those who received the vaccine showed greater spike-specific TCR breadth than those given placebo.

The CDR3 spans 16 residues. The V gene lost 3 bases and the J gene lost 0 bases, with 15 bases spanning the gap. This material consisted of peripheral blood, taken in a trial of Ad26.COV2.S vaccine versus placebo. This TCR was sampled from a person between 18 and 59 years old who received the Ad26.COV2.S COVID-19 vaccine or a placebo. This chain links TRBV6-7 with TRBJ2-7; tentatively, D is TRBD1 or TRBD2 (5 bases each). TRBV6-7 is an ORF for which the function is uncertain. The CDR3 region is CASSYMGVDSSYEQYF. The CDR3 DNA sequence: TGTGCCAGCAGTTATATGGGGGTGGACTCCTCCTACGAGCAGTACTTC.